This is a list of T cell receptor beta chains from one sample in a study of cytomegalovirus exposure and HLA in healthy donors. Generated by immunoSEQ multiplex PCR, the TCRdb table keeps only in-frame clones and is missing some. The sample contains some 150,000 clones, roughly 82% of which appear only once. The source material was PBMCs. These TCRs come from a man aged 30 to 45 in good health and CMV-seropositive. CDR3s include the opening cysteine and the closing phenylalanine or tryptophan. Fields, in order: V gene, D gene, J gene, clone size, CDR3 protein, CDR3 DNA. D genes are given only for firm matches. Rows give clone size only sometimes, using once, few, many, or a class for an expanded clone.

>TRBV19|NA|TRBJ1-1|NA
CASQGPPRTEAFF
TGTGCCAGCCAGGGGCCCCCTAGGACTGAAGCTTTCTTT
>TRBV6-5|NA|TRBJ1-1|NA
CASSYSISTEAFF
TGTGCCAGCAGTTACTCGATTAGCACTGAAGCTTTCTTT
>TRBV11-2|NA|TRBJ2-7|NA
CASTLSPGATYEQYF
TGTGCCAGCACCCTCAGTCCAGGTGCCACCTACGAGCAGTACTTC
>TRBV21-1|NA|TRBJ1-2|NA
CASSKEVKGAMIGYTF
TGTGCCAGCAGCAAAGAGGTAAAGGGGGCCATGATAGGCTACACCTTC
>TRBV6-6|NA|TRBJ1-6|NA
CASSYEVSSYNSPLHF
TGTGCCAGCAGTTACGAAGTTAGCTCCTATAATTCACCCCTCCACTTT
>TRBV28|NA|TRBJ2-4|NA
CASSSSSRGKNIQYF
TGTGCCAGCAGTTCGTCAAGCCGGGGCAAAAACATTCAGTACTTC
>TRBV5-1|TRBD1|TRBJ1-2|NA
CASSLGTGIGYTF
TGCGCCAGCAGCTTGGGGACAGGGATAGGCTACACCTTC
>TRBV12-5|NA|TRBJ2-5|NA
CASGSETQYF
TGTGCTAGTGGTTCTGAGACCCAGTACTTC
>TRBV18|TRBD1|TRBJ2-7|NA
CASSPPGGAIYEQYF
TGTGCCAGCTCACCACCAGGGGGCGCGATCTACGAGCAGTACTTC
>TRBV11-2|TRBD2|TRBJ2-1|NA
CASSFWGGAGNEQFF
TGTGCCAGCAGCTTCTGGGGAGGGGCCGGCAATGAGCAGTTCTTC
>TRBV27|TRBD2|TRBJ2-7|once
CASSLHALAATYEQYF
TGTGCCAGCAGTCTCCATGCACTAGCGGCCACCTACGAGCAGTACTTC
>TRBV28|TRBD1|TRBJ2-7|NA
CASSSRDSVAYEQYF
TGTGCCAGCAGTTCCCGGGACAGTGTAGCTTACGAGCAGTACTTC
>TRBV6-5|TRBD1|TRBJ2-3|NA
CASSYSTGAATDTQYF
TGTGCCAGCAGTTACTCGACAGGGGCCGCCACAGATACGCAGTATTTT
>TRBV19|NA|TRBJ2-3|NA
CASSRTVPSTDTQYF
TGTGCCAGTAGTAGAACAGTACCTAGCACAGATACGCAGTATTTT
>TRBV29-1|NA|TRBJ2-7|NA
CSVFQGRGEQYF
TGCAGCGTTTTTCAGGGGCGGGGGGAGCAGTACTTC
>TRBV5-1|TRBD2|TRBJ2-7|NA
CAGSLGSGSKYEQYF
TGCGCCGGCAGCTTAGGTAGCGGGAGTAAGTACGAGCAGTACTTC
>TRBV19|TRBD2|TRBJ2-2|NA
CASSMRTSGSLSGELFF
TGTGCCAGTAGTATGCGGACTAGCGGGAGTCTGAGCGGGGAGCTGTTTTTT
>TRBV2|NA|TRBJ2-3|NA
CASSEVISVSTDTQYF
TGTGCCAGCAGTGAGGTAATCAGCGTTAGCACAGATACGCAGTATTTT
>TRBV5-4|TRBD2|TRBJ2-7|few
CASSGLAHEQYF
TGTGCCAGCAGCGGACTAGCCCACGAGCAGTACTTC
>TRBV28|TRBD1|TRBJ2-6|NA
CASSVQGVRANGLTF
TGTGCCAGCAGTGTACAGGGGGTACGGGCCAACGGCCTGACTTTC
>TRBV19|TRBD1|TRBJ1-6|few
CASSPETGGPPLHF
TGTGCCAGTAGTCCCGAGACAGGGGGTCCACCCCTCCACTTT
>TRBV28|TRBD2|TRBJ2-1|NA
CASSLGGRAYNEQFF
TGTGCCAGCAGTTTGGGCGGGAGGGCCTATAATGAGCAGTTCTTC
>TRBV19|NA|TRBJ2-3|NA
CASSPVSTDTQYF
TGTGCCAGTAGCCCGGTCTCCACAGATACGCAGTATTTT
>TRBV7-2|NA|TRBJ2-6|NA
CASRKGGGANGLTF
TGTGCCAGCAGGAAGGGAGGCGGGGCCAACGGCCTGACTTTC
>TRBV6-1|NA|TRBJ1-2|NA
CASSDRGTGGYTF
TGTGCCAGCAGTGACAGGGGAACTGGTGGCTACACCTTC
>TRBV7-9|NA|TRBJ2-1|NA
CASSLALPGIDEQFF
TGTGCCAGCAGCTTAGCGCTTCCAGGGATTGATGAGCAGTTCTTC
>TRBV6-5|TRBD2|TRBJ2-5|NA
CASSPAGWGRETQYF
TGTGCCAGCAGCCCAGCGGGATGGGGGAGAGAGACCCAGTACTTC
>TRBV9|TRBD2|TRBJ2-1|NA
CASSVHFTSGSSQDEQFF
TGTGCCAGCAGCGTTCATTTCACTAGCGGGAGTTCTCAGGATGAGCAGTTCTTC
>TRBV6-5|NA|TRBJ2-7|NA
CASSYDQETYEQYF
TGTGCCAGCAGTTACGACCAGGAAACCTACGAGCAGTACTTC
>TRBV2|NA|TRBJ1-3|once
CASSRVTGNTIYF
TGTGCCAGCAGCCGGGTGACTGGAAACACCATATATTTT
>TRBV12-5|NA|TRBJ1-1|once
CASGFKEAFF
TGTGCTAGTGGTTTCAAAGAAGCTTTCTTT
>TRBV2|NA|TRBJ1-5|NA
CASSDSYQPQHF
TGTGCCAGCAGCGACAGTTATCAGCCCCAGCATTTT
>TRBV21-1|NA|TRBJ1-2|NA
CASSNTRDRGRLGGYTF
TGTGCCAGCAGCAATACCCGGGACAGGGGGCGCCTGGGTGGCTACACCTTC
>TRBV7-2|NA|TRBJ1-5|NA
CASSLGGGHNQPQHF
TGTGCCAGCAGCTTAGGGGGGGGGCACAATCAGCCCCAGCATTTT
>TRBV6-5|NA|TRBJ1-2|NA
CATGAGDGYGYTF
TGTGCCACCGGGGCAGGGGATGGCTATGGCTACACCTTC
>TRBV19|TRBD1|TRBJ2-7|NA
CASSIATGGYEQYF
TGTGCCAGTAGTATCGCGACAGGGGGTTACGAGCAGTACTTC
>TRBV28|NA|TRBJ1-3|NA
CASSPGAALSGNTIYF
TGTGCCAGCAGTCCTGGGGCTGCGCTCTCTGGAAACACCATATATTTT
>TRBV6-1|NA|TRBJ2-3|NA
CASSGAAPDTQYF
TGCGCCAGCAGTGGGGCCGCCCCAGATACGCAGTATTTT
>TRBV4-1|NA|TRBJ1-4|many
CASSQEPQSNEKLFF
TGCGCCAGCAGCCAAGAGCCACAATCTAATGAAAAACTGTTTTTT
>TRBV14|TRBD2|TRBJ2-1|NA
CASGLAGRWFF
TGTGCCAGCGGACTAGCGGGCCGGTGGTTCTTC
>TRBV18|NA|TRBJ2-5|NA
CASSPPSRVQTQYF
TGTGCCAGCTCACCACCGAGTAGAGTACAGACCCAGTACTTC
>TRBV27|TRBD1|TRBJ1-1|NA
CASSSPTGLRAEAFF
TGTGCCAGCAGTTCCCCGACAGGGTTGAGGGCTGAAGCTTTCTTT
>TRBV4-1|TRBD1|TRBJ1-3|NA
CASSQFDRGGNTIYF
TGCGCCAGCAGCCAATTTGACAGGGGGGGAAACACCATATATTTT
>TRBV6-5|NA|TRBJ2-5|NA
CASSPGISGGTQYF
TGTGCCAGCAGCCCCGGGATCAGCGGTGGGACCCAGTACTTC
>TRBV28|NA|TRBJ2-3|NA
CASRDFRTDTQYF
TGTGCCAGCCGGGACTTCAGGACAGATACGCAGTATTTT
>TRBV28|NA|TRBJ2-3|NA
CASSLRRDTSLTDTQYF
TGTGCCAGCAGTCTCCGTAGGGACACCTCTCTCACGGATACGCAGTATTTT